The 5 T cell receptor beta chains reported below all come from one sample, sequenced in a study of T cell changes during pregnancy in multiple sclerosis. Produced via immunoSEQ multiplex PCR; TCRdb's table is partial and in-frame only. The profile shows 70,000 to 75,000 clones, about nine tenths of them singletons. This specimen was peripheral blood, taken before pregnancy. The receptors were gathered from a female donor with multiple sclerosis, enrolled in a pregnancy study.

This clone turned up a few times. In DNA form, the CDR3 reads TGTGCCAGCAGTTCCGGGGATCGGGGTGAAAAACTGTTTTTT. The encoded protein is CASSSGDRGEKLFF. The chain is built from TRBV6-6 and TRBJ1-4, with D hard to call. Germline V gene data show CDR1 as MNHNY and CDR2 as SVGAGI (reference sequence). V shed 4 bases and J shed 7 bases, with 13 bases lying between them. The CDR3 runs 14 residues.

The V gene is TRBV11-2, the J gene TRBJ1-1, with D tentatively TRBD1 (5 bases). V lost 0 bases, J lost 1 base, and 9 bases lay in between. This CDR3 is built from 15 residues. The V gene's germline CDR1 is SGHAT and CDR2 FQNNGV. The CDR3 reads CASSLDQGPNTEAFF. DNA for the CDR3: TGTGCCAGCAGCTTAGATCAGGGCCCGAACACTGAAGCTTTCTTT.

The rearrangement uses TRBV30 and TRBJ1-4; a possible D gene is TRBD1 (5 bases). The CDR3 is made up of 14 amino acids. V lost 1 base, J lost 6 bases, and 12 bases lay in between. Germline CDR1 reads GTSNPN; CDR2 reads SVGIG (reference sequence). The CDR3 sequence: CAWSAPGTYEKLFF. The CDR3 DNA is TGTGCCTGGAGTGCACCGGGGACTTATGAAAAACTGTTTTTT.

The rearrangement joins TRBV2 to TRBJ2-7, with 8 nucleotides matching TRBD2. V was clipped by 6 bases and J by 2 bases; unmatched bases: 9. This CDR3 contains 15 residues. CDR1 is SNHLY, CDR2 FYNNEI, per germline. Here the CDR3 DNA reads TGTGCCAGCAGGCGGGGAGCGGGGGCAACCTACGAGCAGTACTTC. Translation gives CASRRGAGATYEQYF.

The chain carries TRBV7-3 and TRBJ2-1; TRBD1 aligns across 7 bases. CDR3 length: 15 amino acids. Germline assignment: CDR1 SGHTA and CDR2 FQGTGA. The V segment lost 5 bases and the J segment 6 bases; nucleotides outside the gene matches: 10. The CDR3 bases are TGTGCCAGCAGCCAAGAAGGGGGCGAGGGCAATGAGCAGTTCTTC. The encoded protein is CASSQEGGEGNEQFF.